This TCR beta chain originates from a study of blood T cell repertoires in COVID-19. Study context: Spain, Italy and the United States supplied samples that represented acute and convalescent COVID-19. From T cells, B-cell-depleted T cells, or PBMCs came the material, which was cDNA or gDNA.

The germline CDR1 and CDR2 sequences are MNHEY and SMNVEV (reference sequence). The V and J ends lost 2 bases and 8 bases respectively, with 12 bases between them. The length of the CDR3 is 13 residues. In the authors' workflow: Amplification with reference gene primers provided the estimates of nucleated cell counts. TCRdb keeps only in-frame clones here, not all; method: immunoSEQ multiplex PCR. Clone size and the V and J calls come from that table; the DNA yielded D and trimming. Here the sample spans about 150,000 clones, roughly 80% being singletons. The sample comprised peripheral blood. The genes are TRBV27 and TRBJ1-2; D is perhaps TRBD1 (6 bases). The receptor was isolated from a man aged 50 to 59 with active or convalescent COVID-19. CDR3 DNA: TGTGCCAGCAGTTTACGACAGGATGGAGGCTACACCTTC. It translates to CASSLRQDGGYTF.